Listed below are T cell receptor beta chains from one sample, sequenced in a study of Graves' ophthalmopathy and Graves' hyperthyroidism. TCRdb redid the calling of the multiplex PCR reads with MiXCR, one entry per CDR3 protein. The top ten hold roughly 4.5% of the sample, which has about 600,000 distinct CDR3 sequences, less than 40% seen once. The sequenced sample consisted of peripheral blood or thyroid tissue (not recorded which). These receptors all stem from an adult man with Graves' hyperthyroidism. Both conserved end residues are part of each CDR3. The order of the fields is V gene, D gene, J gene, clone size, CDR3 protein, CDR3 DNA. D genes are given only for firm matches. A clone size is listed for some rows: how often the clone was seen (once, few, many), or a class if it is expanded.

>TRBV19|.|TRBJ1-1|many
CASSEGGGSDTEAFF
TGTGCCAGTAGTGAGGGAGGGGGATCTGACACTGAAGCTTTCTTT
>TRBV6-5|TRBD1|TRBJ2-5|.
CASSPGQGPSAQYF
TGTGCCAGCAGTCCGGGACAGGGGCCCTCGGCCCAGTACTTC
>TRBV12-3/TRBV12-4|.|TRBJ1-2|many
CASSPEGRDGYTF
TGTGCCAGCAGTCCAGAAGGGAGGGATGGCTACACCTTC
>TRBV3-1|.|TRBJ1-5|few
CASSQTQAQPQHF
TGTGCCAGCAGCCAAACACAGGCACAGCCCCAGCATTTT
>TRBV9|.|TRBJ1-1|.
CASSVRDGEAFF
TGTGCCAGCAGCGTCCGGGACGGTGAAGCTTTCTTT
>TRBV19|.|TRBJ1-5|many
CASIRAKINQPQHF
TGTGCCAGTATCCGGGCCAAAATCAATCAGCCCCAGCATTTT
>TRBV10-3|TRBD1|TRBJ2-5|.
CAISARTGGEVAAETQYF
TGTGCCATCAGTGCAAGGACAGGGGGCGAGGTAGCCGCAGAGACCCAGTACTTC
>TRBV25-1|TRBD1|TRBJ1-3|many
CASTRGGQGGNTIYF
TGTGCCAGCACTCGTGGGGGACAGGGAGGAAACACCATATATTTT
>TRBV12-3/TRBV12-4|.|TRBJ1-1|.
CASSQFVSSSTEAFF
TGTGCCAGCAGCCAATTTGTGTCGTCGAGCACTGAAGCTTTCTTT
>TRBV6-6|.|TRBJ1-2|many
CASSPSGERDYGYTF
TGTGCCAGCAGCCCCTCGGGTGAACGGGACTATGGCTACACCTTC
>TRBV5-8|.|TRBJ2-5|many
CASSVGPLHRSQETQYF
TGTGCCAGCAGCGTCGGACCCTTACACCGTTCACAAGAGACCCAGTACTTC